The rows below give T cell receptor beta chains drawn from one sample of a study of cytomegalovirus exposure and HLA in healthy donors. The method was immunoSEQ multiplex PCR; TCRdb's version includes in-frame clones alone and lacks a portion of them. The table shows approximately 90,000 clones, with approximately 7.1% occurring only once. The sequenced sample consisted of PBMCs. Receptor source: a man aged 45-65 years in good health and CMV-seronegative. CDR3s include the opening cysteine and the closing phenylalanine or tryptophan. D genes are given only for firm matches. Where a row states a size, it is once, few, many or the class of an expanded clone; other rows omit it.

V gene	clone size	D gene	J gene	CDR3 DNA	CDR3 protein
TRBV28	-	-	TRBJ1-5	TGTGCCAGCAGTTTGATTCAGGGGTCGGGCAATCAGCCCCAGCATTTT	CASSLIQGSGNQPQHF
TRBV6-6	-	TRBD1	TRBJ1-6	TGTGCCAGCAGTTACCAGGGGGCGGTGAATAATTCACCCCTCCACTTT	CASSYQGAVNNSPLHF
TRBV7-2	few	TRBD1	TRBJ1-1	TGTGCCAGCAGCTTTTCGGGACAGGAGAACACTGAAGCTTTCTTT	CASSFSGQENTEAFF
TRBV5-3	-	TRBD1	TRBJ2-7	TGTGCCAGAAGCTTGGCAGGGGGCCTTTACGAGCAGTACTTC	CARSLAGGLYEQYF
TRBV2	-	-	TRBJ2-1	TGTGCCAGCAATCAGAATACCTACAATGAGCAGTTCTTC	CASNQNTYNEQFF
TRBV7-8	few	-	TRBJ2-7	TGTGCCAGCAGCTTAGTTCGGAGGACCGACGAGCAGTACTTC	CASSLVRRTDEQYF
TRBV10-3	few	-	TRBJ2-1	TGTGCCATCAGTGAACCACAGGGCTTTCTCTCCTACAATGAGCAGTTCTTC	CAISEPQGFLSYNEQFF
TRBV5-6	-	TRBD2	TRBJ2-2	TGTGCCAGCAGACGCGGGAGTTCCGGGGAGCTGTTTTTT	CASRRGSSGELFF
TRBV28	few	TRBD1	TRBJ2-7	TGTGCCAGCAGTTTATTGGGACAGGGATACGAGCAGTACTTC	CASSLLGQGYEQYF
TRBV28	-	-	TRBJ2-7	TGTGCCAGCAGTTCCGGGACACCCTACGAGCAGTACTTC	CASSSGTPYEQYF
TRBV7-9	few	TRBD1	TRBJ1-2	TGTGCCAGCAGCTTAGGAGGACAGGTCCGCTACACCTTC	CASSLGGQVRYTF
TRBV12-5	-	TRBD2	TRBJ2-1	TGTGCTAGTGGATATAGCGGGACCGAGCAGTTCTTC	CASGYSGTEQFF
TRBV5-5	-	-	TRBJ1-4	TGTGCCAGCAGCTTGGAGACCCTCGGAGCACTTAATGAAAAACTGTTTTTT	CASSLETLGALNEKLFF
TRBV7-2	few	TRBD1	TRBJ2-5	TGTGCCAGCAGTAGGACAGGGGCTGAGGGGGGGACCCAGTACTTC	CASSRTGAEGGTQYF
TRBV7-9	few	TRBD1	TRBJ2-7	TGTGCCAGCAGTTCGACCGGGACAGACTACGAGCAGTACTTC	CASSSTGTDYEQYF
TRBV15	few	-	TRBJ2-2	TGTGCCACCAGCAGAGATTATGGGGGGAAGGGGCGAAACACCGGGGAGCTGTTTTTT	CATSRDYGGKGRNTGELFF
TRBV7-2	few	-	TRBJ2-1	TGTGCCAGCAGCTTTTTTTCTTACAATGAGCAGTTCTTC	CASSFFSYNEQFF
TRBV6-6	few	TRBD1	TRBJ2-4	TGTGCCAGCAGTTCTCGACAGGGGGCTAGTGGGGACATTCAGTACTTC	CASSSRQGASGDIQYF
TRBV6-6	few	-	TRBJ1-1	TGTGCCAGCAGCCTCTACACTGAAGCTTTCTTT	CASSLYTEAFF
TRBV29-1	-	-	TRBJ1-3	TGCAGCGTCGTTACAACCGATTCTGGAAACACCATATATTTT	CSVVTTDSGNTIYF
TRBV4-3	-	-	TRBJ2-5	TGCGCCAGCAGCCAAGAGAAAGGGAGGTGGGAGACCCAGTACTTC	CASSQEKGRWETQYF